This T cell receptor beta chain comes out of a study of shared clonotypes between healthy human individuals. Overall study findings and caveats: Blood alone was sampled, and tissue repertoires likely differ.

CD45RO-negative, CCR7-positively selected cells formed the naive CD8 fraction, excluding terminally differentiated effector memory CD45RA+ cells. Among the donors, all were Caucasian adults who lived in Nashville, Tennessee. The V and J ends lost 5 bases and 2 bases respectively, with 15 bases between them. The CDR3 length is 15 residues. Germline CDR1 reads MNHEY; CDR2 reads SVGAGI. As for this clone: The target antigen is unknown.

Sequencing was performed with immunoSEQ multiplex PCR; in TCRdb, only in-frame clones are kept and a portion is missing. The sample consists of some 2 million clones, around 96% of them appearing once. The clonotype originates from a man between 18 and 35 years old in good health. Sequencing was carried out using naive CD8+ T cells sorted from blood. V and J are TRBV6-5 and TRBJ2-5, with D hard to call. The chain's CDR3 is CASSADEPRQETQYF. CDR3 sequence (DNA): TGTGCCAGCAGTGCGGACGAGCCACGACAAGAGACCCAGTACTTC.